The rows below give T cell receptor beta chains drawn from one sample of a study of T cell responses to AZD1222 COVID-19 vaccine. Sequenced by immunoSEQ multiplex PCR; TCRdb stores in-frame clones only, minus some. Here the sample spans about 140,000 clones, 90% to 95% being singletons. The sample in question was peripheral blood, obtained on day 0 of MenACWY control vaccination. The receptors originated from an adult in good health. CDR3s include the opening cysteine and the closing phenylalanine or tryptophan. The D gene is left open where the match is weak. Size tells how often a clone was seen (once, few, many) or the class of an expanded clone, and some rows leave it out.

j_call,d_call,clone_size,v_call,cdr3_nt,cdr3_aa
TRBJ2-2,TRBD2,once,TRBV28,TGTGCCATCCCTAGCGGGAGGATGGACACCGGGGAGCTGTTTTTT,CAIPSGRMDTGELFF
TRBJ2-1,.,.,TRBV6-2/TRBV6-3,TGTGCCAGCAGTCTCGTCAATGAGCAGTTCTTC,CASSLVNEQFF
TRBJ1-1,.,.,TRBV15,TGTGCCACCAGCAGGTTGACCCAAAACACTGAAGCTTTCTTT,CATSRLTQNTEAFF
TRBJ2-1,.,.,TRBV3-1/TRBV3-2,TGTGCCAGCAGCCGAGCAGGGAGCTCCTACAATGAGCAGTTCTTC,CASSRAGSSYNEQFF
TRBJ2-1,.,.,TRBV5-4,TGTGCCAGCAGACAGCTCAATGAGCAGTTCTTC,CASRQLNEQFF
TRBJ2-5,.,.,TRBV23-1,TGCGCCAGCAGTCCTGGAAGCCTCCAAGAGACCCAGTACTTC,CASSPGSLQETQYF
TRBJ2-7,TRBD1,.,TRBV18,TGTGCCAGCTCACCCCCCTCCACAGGGGGCCGAGTGGAGCAGTACTTC,CASSPPSTGGRVEQYF
TRBJ2-7,TRBD2,.,TRBV4-2,TGTGCCAGCAGCCAAGACGAAGTAGCGGGAGTCCCCTACGAGCAGTACTTC,CASSQDEVAGVPYEQYF
TRBJ1-5,.,.,TRBV5-6,TGTGCCAGCAGCTTGCATTCCGGGATCAATCAGCCCCAGCATTTT,CASSLHSGINQPQHF
TRBJ1-5,.,.,TRBV28,TGTGCCAGCAGTTTACCTCAGGGTTTACAGCCCCAGCATTTT,CASSLPQGLQPQHF
TRBJ2-2,TRBD2,.,TRBV19,TGTGCCAGTAAGCGGGGGCTAGCGAACACCGGGGAGCTGTTTTTT,CASKRGLANTGELFF
TRBJ2-2,TRBD2,.,TRBV2,TGTGCCAGCAGCGGACTAGCTTTCGGGGAGCTGTTTTTT,CASSGLAFGELFF
TRBJ1-1,.,.,TRBV27,TGTGCCAGCAGTCGGCGACAGGATGTAACGACTGAAGCTTTCTTT,CASSRRQDVTTEAFF
TRBJ2-3,.,.,TRBV5-4,TGTGCCAGCAGCTGGAAACGGACGCAGATCGCGGATACGCAGTATTTT,CASSWKRTQIADTQYF
TRBJ1-5,.,.,TRBV7-2,TGTGCCAGCAGCTTAGGGACTAATCAGCCCCAGCATTTT,CASSLGTNQPQHF
TRBJ1-2,TRBD1,.,TRBV7-3,TGTGCCAGCAGCCTAACAGGGGACTATGGCTACACCTTC,CASSLTGDYGYTF
TRBJ1-2,.,.,TRBV30,TGTGCCTGGGGGGGGCAGGGATACTATGGCTACACCTTC,CAWGGQGYYGYTF
TRBJ1-1,.,.,TRBV27,TGTGCCAGCAGTTTATCTCGCTGGACTGAAGCTTTCTTT,CASSLSRWTEAFF
TRBJ1-2,.,once,TRBV5-5,TGTGCCAGCAGCTTGGTAGGCGGGTCTGGCTACACCTTC,CASSLVGGSGYTF
TRBJ1-3,.,.,TRBV7-2,TGTGCCAGCAGCCCCCAGGGCGGGGCGAGCTCTGGAAACACCATATATTTT,CASSPQGGASSGNTIYF
TRBJ1-1,.,.,TRBV6-2/TRBV6-3,TGTGCCAGCAGTTACGCCGCGGGACAAGGGGGGGTGAACACTGAAGCTTTCTTT,CASSYAAGQGGVNTEAFF
TRBJ2-7,TRBD2,.,TRBV11-3,TGTGCCAGCAGCTTAGATACTAGCGGTCCCTACGAGCAGTACTTC,CASSLDTSGPYEQYF
TRBJ1-2,.,.,TRBV10-3,TGTGCCATCAGTGAGTCGGAACGAAGAATCTATGGCTACACCTTC,CAISESERRIYGYTF
TRBJ1-5,TRBD1,.,TRBV4-3,TGCGCCAGCAGCCAAACCTTTTGGGACAGGGTCAGCAATCAGCCCCAGCATTTT,CASSQTFWDRVSNQPQHF
TRBJ2-7,TRBD1,once,TRBV7-3,TGTGCCAGCAGCCGGACAGGGGATGGCTACGAGCAGTACTTC,CASSRTGDGYEQYF
TRBJ2-2,.,few,TRBV4-1,TGCGCCAGCAGCCAATTACCAACCGGGGAGCTGTTTTTT,CASSQLPTGELFF
TRBJ1-1,.,.,TRBV6-5,TGTGCCAGCAGGACGACAGAGAACACTGAAGCTTTCTTT,CASRTTENTEAFF
TRBJ2-7,.,.,TRBV14,TGTGCCAGCAGCCAAGTTCGTACCACAGGTCGAGACGAGCAATACTTC,CASSQVRTTGRDEQYF
TRBJ1-2,.,few,TRBV7-9,TGTGCCAGCAGCGGCTACAGAGTCTATGGCTACACCTTC,CASSGYRVYGYTF
TRBJ2-7,.,few,TRBV6-2/TRBV6-3,TGTGCCAGCAGTACCTCCCCGACAACACCGGGCTACGAGCAGTACTTC,CASSTSPTTPGYEQYF
TRBJ2-7,.,.,TRBV9,TGTGCCAGCAGCGTAGGTTACGAGCAGTACTTC,CASSVGYEQYF
TRBJ2-7,.,.,TRBV29-1,TGCAGCGGGGGCGAGTTGGACGAGCAGTACTTC,CSGGELDEQYF
TRBJ1-1,TRBD1,.,TRBV5-8,TGTGCCAGCAGCTATCCCGACAGGGTGGCTTTCTTT,CASSYPDRVAFF
TRBJ1-1,.,.,TRBV5-4,TGTGCCAGCAGCTTGGGGAGGTTAATGAACACTGAAGCTTTCTTT,CASSLGRLMNTEAFF
TRBJ1-3,TRBD1,few,TRBV5-1,TGCGCCAGCAGCTTGGGACAGGGGGTATCTGGAAACACCATATATTTT,CASSLGQGVSGNTIYF
TRBJ1-1,.,.,TRBV11-2,TGTGCCAGCAGCTTGGGACACCTGAACACTGAAGCTTTCTTT,CASSLGHLNTEAFF
TRBJ1-5,.,.,TRBV6-1,TGTGCCAGCAGTGAGGGGGACAAGGAAAGCCAGCATTTT,CASSEGDKESQHF
TRBJ1-6,TRBD1,few,TRBV30,TGTGCCTGGAAAGACCGGCTAGGGACAGGGCCATCACCCCTCCACTTT,CAWKDRLGTGPSPLHF
TRBJ1-5,.,.,TRBV7-2,TGTGCCAGCAGCCCCCCGAATCAGCCCCAGCATTTT,CASSPPNQPQHF
TRBJ2-1,TRBD1,.,TRBV29-1,TGCAGCGCCTCGGGACAGCCAAAGGACTACAATGAGCAGTTCTTC,CSASGQPKDYNEQFF
TRBJ1-2,TRBD1,.,TRBV4-2,TGTGCCAGCAGCCAAGGGGCAGCCAGCCAGGGGGGCTATGGCTACACCTTC,CASSQGAASQGGYGYTF
TRBJ1-5,TRBD1,.,TRBV24-1,TGTGCCACCAGTGACACAGGGGCGGGACAGCCCCAGCATTTT,CATSDTGAGQPQHF
TRBJ2-1,.,.,TRBV28,TGTGCCAGCAGTTTAGAGCGTTTCTACAATGAGCAGTTCTTC,CASSLERFYNEQFF
TRBJ2-1,TRBD1,.,TRBV29-1,TGCAGCGTTGTGAAGGGGGCTGTGGGCAATGAGCAGTTCTTC,CSVVKGAVGNEQFF
TRBJ1-4,.,once,TRBV12-3/TRBV12-4,TGTGCCAGCAGTTTTATCAGCGGAGAAAAACTGTTTTTT,CASSFISGEKLFF
TRBJ1-3,TRBD1,.,TRBV7-8,TGTGCCAGCAGCGACAGGGCTGGAAACACCATATATTTT,CASSDRAGNTIYF
TRBJ1-3,.,once,TRBV2,TGTGCCAGCAGTGGGGGCACTGGAAACACCATATATTTT,CASSGGTGNTIYF
TRBJ1-1,.,.,TRBV14,TGTGCCAGCAGCCAAGCTGGGGGAACGGGAGTGGGGACTGAAGCTTTCTTT,CASSQAGGTGVGTEAFF
TRBJ1-2,TRBD1,.,TRBV11-1,TGTGCCAGCAGCCCAAGGACAGGGAAGGGCTACACCTTC,CASSPRTGKGYTF
TRBJ1-3,.,few,TRBV7-9,TGTGCCAGCAGCTCACCCCGGGACACCTTCTCTGGAAACACCATATATTTT,CASSSPRDTFSGNTIYF
TRBJ1-1,TRBD1,.,TRBV28,TGTGCCAGCAGTCCACGGACAGGGGGTCGGAACACTGAAGCTTTCTTT,CASSPRTGGRNTEAFF